The entry below describes one T cell receptor (beta chain). Its antigen remains undetermined. No clone much larger than this one lies a single base away; base qualities are absent. The label giving this sample's time point can be read as: baseline, week 1 (first vaccination visit). Taken with the paper, the label for treatment or condition translates to: pre-vaccination baseline after standard-of-care therapy. Newly diagnosed WHO grade 3 or 4 IDH1-mutant astrocytomas showing loss of nuclear ATRX were present in the donors. The samples were drawn from NOA16, a multicentre, single-arm, open-label phase I trial in Germany that tested a mutant IDH1 peptide vaccine in humans for the first time. Blood drawn at visit V03 was used as the baseline sample for immunogenicity testing. The DNeasy Blood and Tissue Kit was used to extract genomic DNA from EDTA blood for TCRB sequencing. Cut back by 5 bases and 7 bases, the V and J ends lie 14 bases apart. From the cysteine up to the phenylalanine, the CDR3 has a length of 13 residues. The DNA shown is the 39-base CDR3, in frame from base 1. From the germline V gene (reference sequence), CDR1 is LNHNV and CDR2 is YYDKDF.

This sample is drawn from a study of a mutant IDH1 vaccine in newly diagnosed glioma listed by TCRdb under 2021. Context from the whole study: The approximately 30 treated patients were approximately 62% male and roughly 38% female, with a mean age of approximately 40 years. Peripheral blood samples were drawn at six visits, namely V03 (baseline), V05, V07, V10, V12 and V13. Before enrollment, most patients had been given radiochemotherapy with temozolomide as standard therapy, while the rest had received either radiotherapy alone or temozolomide alone. Longitudinal TCRB deep sequencing was done for roughly 23 treated patients, wherever samples were available for exploratory analyses. What the study reported, not specific to this receptor: Across multiple MHC alleles, vaccine-induced immune responses were seen in 90% to 95% of patients. Pseudoprogression appeared unrelated to alterations in the top peripheral T cell clonotypes detected by TCRB sequencing. PBMC samples for TCRB deep sequencing were selected based on availability. The authors stated that sample limitations prevented analyses of patient blood samples from being reproduced.

The library relied on the immunoSEQ multiplex PCR assay. Following the manufacturer's protocol, the hsTCRB Kit was used to amplify rearranged TCR beta chain sequences. TCRB libraries were sequenced on an Illumina MiSeq. In the original analysis: Demultiplexing, trimming and gene mapping were performed with the kit vendor's proprietary platform. Entries here come from immuneACCESS through TCRdb and include only in-frame sequences with V and J called. Some clones fail to appear in such tables; in the studies checked, an unresolved V gene covers under half of the shortfall, and the cause of the remainder is unknown. V, J and clone size reflect that table, while D and trimming were determined from the DNA. Recorded for this sample are about 92,000 clones; about four fifths of them occurred a single time. Roughly 6.9% of the sample lies in the top ten.

This receptor was identified in a man in his forties with glioma. Recombination joined TRBV15 with TRBJ2-5; TRBD2 might be the D gene, on 6 matching bases. The input for sequencing was PBMCs, taken from a glioma patient treated with radiotherapy, temozolomide or both. The CDR3 protein is CATSPGRGSTQYF. The bases read TGTGCCACCAGCCCTGGGCGGGGATCGACCCAGTACTTC.